The entry that follows covers one T cell receptor (beta chain) sequence. The germline CDR1 and CDR2 sequences are SGHTS and YDEGEE. The CDR3 is made up of 16 amino acids. The trim removed 1 base at V and 2 bases at J, leaving 6 bases unmatched. The repertoire was sequenced with immunoSEQ multiplex PCR; TCRdb's copy has only in-frame clones and lacks some. This sample yields 220,000 or so clones, of which around 83% are seen a single time; 8% to 10% belongs to the top ten. The source of the sample is a study of blood T cell repertoires in COVID-19. The genes are TRBV5-8 and TRBJ1-5; 7 bases match TRBD1. Sequenced sample: peripheral blood. This clonotype was sampled from a woman at least 80 years old with COVID-19, enrolled during active disease. This CDR3 reads CASSLQRGRGNQPQHF. The CDR3 coding sequence is TGTGCCAGCAGCTTGCAGAGGGGGCGCGGCAATCAGCCCCAGCATTTT.